These T cell receptor beta chains were read from a single sample in a study of T cell clonotyping in hematopoietic cell transplantation. Repertoires were generated with immunoSEQ multiplex PCR, while TCRdb's copy carries only in-frame clones and drops some. Altogether roughly 6,400 clones are present, 95% to 97% being singletons, with the ten largest covering roughly 16%. This specimen was peripheral blood mononuclear cells, taken before stem cell transplant. The receptors here all came from a man aged 65 to 79 with acute myeloid leukemia. Some clones in this sample may be carry-over from other donors' samples. Each CDR3 is given with its conserved first and last residue. A D gene is named only where the DNA matches it firmly. Not all rows give a size; the values are once, few, many and, for expanded clones, a class.

abundance: NA
j_gene: TRBJ2-5
v_gene: TRBV4-1
d_gene: TRBD2
CDR3nt: TGCGCCAGCAGCCGAGGGACTAGCGGGTACCAAGAGACCCAGTACTTC
CDR3aa: CASSRGTSGYQETQYF

abundance: NA
j_gene: TRBJ2-7
v_gene: TRBV2
d_gene: NA
CDR3nt: TGTGCCAGCAGCTTGCCGGTAGGGAAGTACGAGCAGTACTTC
CDR3aa: CASSLPVGKYEQYF

abundance: NA
j_gene: TRBJ1-5
v_gene: TRBV5-4
d_gene: NA
CDR3nt: TGTGCCAGCAGCTTGGACGTCAATCAGCCCCAGCATTTT
CDR3aa: CASSLDVNQPQHF

abundance: NA
j_gene: TRBJ1-4
v_gene: TRBV14
d_gene: NA
CDR3nt: TGTGCCAGCAGCCAAGAAACAGCTAATGAAAAACTGTTTTTT
CDR3aa: CASSQETANEKLFF

abundance: NA
j_gene: TRBJ2-1
v_gene: TRBV2
d_gene: TRBD2
CDR3nt: TGTGCCAGCAGTGATAGTCTAGCGGAAATTAATGAGCAGTTCTTC
CDR3aa: CASSDSLAEINEQFF

abundance: NA
j_gene: TRBJ1-2
v_gene: TRBV2
d_gene: NA
CDR3nt: TGTGCCAGCAGTTTAGGGCCGACGGGAGGCTACACCTTC
CDR3aa: CASSLGPTGGYTF

abundance: NA
j_gene: TRBJ1-1
v_gene: TRBV7-2
d_gene: NA
CDR3nt: TGTGCCAGCAGCTACCGCCTAACTCCCAGGCAGGCTGAAGCTTTCTTT
CDR3aa: CASSYRLTPRQAEAFF

abundance: NA
j_gene: TRBJ2-5
v_gene: TRBV6-6
d_gene: TRBD2
CDR3nt: TGTGCCAGCAGTTTGACTAGCGGGGACCAAGAGACCCAGTACTTC
CDR3aa: CASSLTSGDQETQYF

abundance: NA
j_gene: TRBJ1-3
v_gene: TRBV30
d_gene: NA
CDR3nt: TGTGCCTGGAGTGTCCACAGCTCGGGGGACACCATATATTTT
CDR3aa: CAWSVHSSGDTIYF

abundance: NA
j_gene: TRBJ1-1
v_gene: TRBV6-1
d_gene: NA
CDR3nt: TGTGCCAGCAGGACAGGCCAACCAACTGAAGCTTTCTTT
CDR3aa: CASRTGQPTEAFF

abundance: once
j_gene: TRBJ1-1
v_gene: TRBV4-2
d_gene: NA
CDR3nt: TGTGCCAGCAGCCAAGATCACAGGGCGGAAGCTGAAGCTTTCTTT
CDR3aa: CASSQDHRAEAEAFF

abundance: NA
j_gene: TRBJ2-7
v_gene: TRBV30
d_gene: NA
CDR3nt: TGTGCCTGGAGCCGGACAGCCTACGAGCAGTACTTC
CDR3aa: CAWSRTAYEQYF

abundance: NA
j_gene: TRBJ2-5
v_gene: TRBV7-3
d_gene: NA
CDR3nt: TGTGCCAGCAGCGAGGGACACCAGGGGGAGACCCAGTACTTC
CDR3aa: CASSEGHQGETQYF

abundance: NA
j_gene: TRBJ1-2
v_gene: TRBV30
d_gene: NA
CDR3nt: TGTGCCTGGAGTGGTAGTACACGCACCTTC
CDR3aa: CAWSGSTRTF

abundance: NA
j_gene: TRBJ1-5
v_gene: TRBV6-5
d_gene: TRBD1
CDR3nt: TGTGCCAGCAGTTTCACCGGGACAGGGGGCCGACTAATGCATTTT
CDR3aa: CASSFTGTGGRLMHF

abundance: NA
j_gene: TRBJ1-5
v_gene: TRBV6-5
d_gene: TRBD1
CDR3nt: TGTGCCAGCAGTTCGGGGACAGAGGATCAGCCCCAGCATTTT
CDR3aa: CASSSGTEDQPQHF

abundance: NA
j_gene: TRBJ1-2
v_gene: TRBV25-1
d_gene: NA
CDR3nt: TGTGCCAGCAGTGAATATCGGTCAAGGGCCGACGGCTACACCTTC
CDR3aa: CASSEYRSRADGYTF

abundance: few
j_gene: TRBJ2-2
v_gene: TRBV7-9
d_gene: NA
CDR3nt: TGTGCCAGCAGCTCCGAGGGGACCGGGGAGCTGTTTTTT
CDR3aa: CASSSEGTGELFF

abundance: NA
j_gene: TRBJ1-2
v_gene: TRBV6-5
d_gene: NA
CDR3nt: TGTGCCAGCAGTGCGGGACAACGCTACTATGGCTACACCTTC
CDR3aa: CASSAGQRYYGYTF

abundance: once
j_gene: TRBJ2-7
v_gene: TRBV4-1
d_gene: TRBD2
CDR3nt: TGCGCCAGCAGCCGTCTGGGACTAGCGGGAGACGAGCAGTACTTC
CDR3aa: CASSRLGLAGDEQYF

abundance: NA
j_gene: TRBJ2-1
v_gene: TRBV6-5
d_gene: NA
CDR3nt: TGTGCCAGCAGCCCCCAAAGGAGGGCCTCGAGGTTCTTC
CDR3aa: CASSPQRRASRFF

abundance: NA
j_gene: TRBJ1-5
v_gene: TRBV10-3
d_gene: TRBD1
CDR3nt: TGTGCCATCAGTGACCCGGACAGGGGTAGAAGTTCCCAGCATTTT
CDR3aa: CAISDPDRGRSSQHF

abundance: NA
j_gene: TRBJ1-1
v_gene: TRBV4-1
d_gene: NA
CDR3nt: TGCGCCAGCGGTTTGACGGTGAACACTGAAGCTTTCTTT
CDR3aa: CASGLTVNTEAFF

abundance: NA
j_gene: TRBJ1-2
v_gene: TRBV5-1
d_gene: NA
CDR3nt: TGCGCCAGCAGCCTCGAGATAGGAGGCTACACCTTC
CDR3aa: CASSLEIGGYTF

abundance: NA
j_gene: TRBJ2-7
v_gene: TRBV5-4
d_gene: NA
CDR3nt: TGTGCCAGCAGCTTGGCCGCAGGGTCTGGCGAGCAGTACTTC
CDR3aa: CASSLAAGSGEQYF

abundance: once
j_gene: TRBJ1-4
v_gene: TRBV7-9
d_gene: NA
CDR3nt: TGTGCCAGCAGCTCCTGGGCAGCAACTAATGAAAAACTGTTTTTT
CDR3aa: CASSSWAATNEKLFF

abundance: NA
j_gene: TRBJ1-4
v_gene: TRBV30
d_gene: TRBD1
CDR3nt: TGTGCCTGGAGAGCTCAGGGGGCGCCTAAACTGTTTTTT
CDR3aa: CAWRAQGAPKLFF

abundance: NA
j_gene: TRBJ1-2
v_gene: TRBV29-1
d_gene: TRBD1
CDR3nt: TGCAGCGTTAGTGACAGGGGGTTATTGGGCTACACCTTC
CDR3aa: CSVSDRGLLGYTF

abundance: NA
j_gene: TRBJ2-7
v_gene: TRBV29-1
d_gene: NA
CDR3nt: TGCAGCGTTGAAGATTCCTCCTACGAGCAGTACTTC
CDR3aa: CSVEDSSYEQYF

abundance: NA
j_gene: TRBJ2-2
v_gene: TRBV25-1
d_gene: NA
CDR3nt: TGTGCCAGCAGCCCCCAGGCGAACACCGGGGAGCTGTTTTTT
CDR3aa: CASSPQANTGELFF

abundance: NA
j_gene: TRBJ1-2
v_gene: TRBV6-5
d_gene: TRBD1
CDR3nt: TGTGCCAGCAGCCCGTCGGCAGGGGGAGGGTATGGCTACACCTTC
CDR3aa: CASSPSAGGGYGYTF

abundance: NA
j_gene: TRBJ1-1
v_gene: TRBV7-9
d_gene: NA
CDR3nt: TGTGCCAGCAGCGATGCTGGGACAGCTTTCTTT
CDR3aa: CASSDAGTAFF

abundance: NA
j_gene: TRBJ2-2
v_gene: TRBV10-2
d_gene: TRBD2
CDR3nt: TGCGCCAGTCGCCCGGGACTAGCGGGAGAGGGCACCGGGGAGCTGTTTTTT
CDR3aa: CASRPGLAGEGTGELFF

abundance: NA
j_gene: TRBJ2-5
v_gene: TRBV19
d_gene: TRBD1
CDR3nt: TGTGCCAGTAGTACTTGGACAGGGGGCCAAGAGACCCAGTACTTC
CDR3aa: CASSTWTGGQETQYF

abundance: NA
j_gene: TRBJ2-5
v_gene: TRBV6-6
d_gene: TRBD2
CDR3nt: TGTGCCAGCAGTAAAACCGGGACTAGCGGGCAAGAGACCCAGTACTTC
CDR3aa: CASSKTGTSGQETQYF

abundance: NA
j_gene: TRBJ2-5
v_gene: TRBV28
d_gene: TRBD2
CDR3nt: TGTGCCAGCAGCCGTCACGGGAGGGGATGGGAGACCCAGTACTTC
CDR3aa: CASSRHGRGWETQYF

abundance: NA
j_gene: TRBJ1-3
v_gene: TRBV9
d_gene: NA
CDR3nt: TGTGCCAGCAGCGTGGGGCGAAATAGAAACACCATATATTTT
CDR3aa: CASSVGRNRNTIYF

abundance: NA
j_gene: TRBJ2-7
v_gene: TRBV9
d_gene: NA
CDR3nt: TGTGCCAGCAGCGTAGGGTTGGGGGGTACCACCTACGAGCAGTACTTC
CDR3aa: CASSVGLGGTTYEQYF

abundance: NA
j_gene: TRBJ2-7
v_gene: TRBV7-9
d_gene: TRBD1
CDR3nt: TGTGCCAGCAGCTCGGACAGGGGAACCTACGAGCAGTACTTC
CDR3aa: CASSSDRGTYEQYF

abundance: NA
j_gene: TRBJ2-3
v_gene: TRBV25-1
d_gene: NA
CDR3nt: TGTGCCAGCAGTGAAAGGGATTGGGTACGCGCAGATACGCAGTATTTT
CDR3aa: CASSERDWVRADTQYF

abundance: once
j_gene: TRBJ2-3
v_gene: TRBV28
d_gene: NA
CDR3nt: TGTGCCAGCAGTGGAAACACGGTGGATACGCAGTATTTT
CDR3aa: CASSGNTVDTQYF

abundance: NA
j_gene: TRBJ2-3
v_gene: TRBV5-1
d_gene: TRBD1
CDR3nt: TGCGCCAGCAGCCGAGGACAGGGTGTAACCTCAGATACGCAGTATTTT
CDR3aa: CASSRGQGVTSDTQYF

abundance: NA
j_gene: TRBJ1-5
v_gene: TRBV2
d_gene: TRBD1
CDR3nt: TGTGCCAGCAGTCCCGGGACAGGGAGTAAGCCCCAGCATTTT
CDR3aa: CASSPGTGSKPQHF

abundance: NA
j_gene: TRBJ1-2
v_gene: TRBV6-5
d_gene: TRBD1
CDR3nt: TGTGCCAGCGGGAGAAGGGACAGGGATGATGGCTACACCTTC
CDR3aa: CASGRRDRDDGYTF

abundance: NA
j_gene: TRBJ1-2
v_gene: TRBV30
d_gene: NA
CDR3nt: TGTGCCTGGATTAGACAGTTAGCTAACTATGGCTACACCTTC
CDR3aa: CAWIRQLANYGYTF

abundance: NA
j_gene: TRBJ1-1
v_gene: TRBV19
d_gene: NA
CDR3nt: TGTGCCAGTAGTGTTGTTGGGAAAATGAACACTGAAGCTTTCTTT
CDR3aa: CASSVVGKMNTEAFF

abundance: NA
j_gene: TRBJ1-2
v_gene: TRBV20-1
d_gene: NA
CDR3nt: TGCAGCCCTGGCCCTTGGGGCTACACCTTC
CDR3aa: CSPGPWGYTF

abundance: NA
j_gene: TRBJ2-1
v_gene: TRBV11-2
d_gene: TRBD1
CDR3nt: TGTGCCAGCAGCCGCGGGACAGGGGGCAATGAGCAGTTCTTC
CDR3aa: CASSRGTGGNEQFF

abundance: NA
j_gene: TRBJ2-3
v_gene: TRBV11-2
d_gene: NA
CDR3nt: TGTGCCAGCAGCTTAGGAGCAGGGAGCACAGATACGCAGTATTTT
CDR3aa: CASSLGAGSTDTQYF

abundance: NA
j_gene: TRBJ1-6
v_gene: TRBV6-5
d_gene: TRBD1
CDR3nt: TGTGCCAGCAGCCCTATCAAGGGGGCAGGTTCACCCCTCCACTTT
CDR3aa: CASSPIKGAGSPLHF

abundance: NA
j_gene: TRBJ1-4
v_gene: TRBV30
d_gene: NA
CDR3nt: TGTGCCTGGTCCGGGGTGTGGGGAGGGGGTGAAAAACTGTTTTTT
CDR3aa: CAWSGVWGGGEKLFF

abundance: NA
j_gene: TRBJ1-5
v_gene: TRBV19
d_gene: TRBD1
CDR3nt: TGTGCCACATCCGGGACAGCTTGGAATCAGCCCCAGCATTTT
CDR3aa: CATSGTAWNQPQHF

abundance: NA
j_gene: TRBJ2-7
v_gene: TRBV4-2
d_gene: TRBD2
CDR3nt: TGTGCCAGCAGCCAAGATGGGGTAGCGGGGGCAGTCTCCTACGAGCAGTACTTC
CDR3aa: CASSQDGVAGAVSYEQYF

abundance: NA
j_gene: TRBJ2-6
v_gene: TRBV28
d_gene: NA
CDR3nt: TGTGCCAGCAGTCCGAGCCTGGGGGCCAACGTCCTGACTTTC
CDR3aa: CASSPSLGANVLTF

abundance: NA
j_gene: TRBJ2-7
v_gene: TRBV5-1
d_gene: TRBD2
CDR3nt: TGCGCCAGCAGCTTGGACAGCGGGAGCTACGAGCAGTACTTC
CDR3aa: CASSLDSGSYEQYF

abundance: NA
j_gene: TRBJ2-3
v_gene: TRBV9
d_gene: TRBD2
CDR3nt: TGTGCCAGCAGCTTAGCCGGGACTAGCGGGAGTAGGACAGATACGCAGTATTTT
CDR3aa: CASSLAGTSGSRTDTQYF

abundance: NA
j_gene: TRBJ2-1
v_gene: TRBV9
d_gene: NA
CDR3nt: TGTGCCAGCAGCGTAGGGATTAACAATGAGCAGTTCTTC
CDR3aa: CASSVGINNEQFF